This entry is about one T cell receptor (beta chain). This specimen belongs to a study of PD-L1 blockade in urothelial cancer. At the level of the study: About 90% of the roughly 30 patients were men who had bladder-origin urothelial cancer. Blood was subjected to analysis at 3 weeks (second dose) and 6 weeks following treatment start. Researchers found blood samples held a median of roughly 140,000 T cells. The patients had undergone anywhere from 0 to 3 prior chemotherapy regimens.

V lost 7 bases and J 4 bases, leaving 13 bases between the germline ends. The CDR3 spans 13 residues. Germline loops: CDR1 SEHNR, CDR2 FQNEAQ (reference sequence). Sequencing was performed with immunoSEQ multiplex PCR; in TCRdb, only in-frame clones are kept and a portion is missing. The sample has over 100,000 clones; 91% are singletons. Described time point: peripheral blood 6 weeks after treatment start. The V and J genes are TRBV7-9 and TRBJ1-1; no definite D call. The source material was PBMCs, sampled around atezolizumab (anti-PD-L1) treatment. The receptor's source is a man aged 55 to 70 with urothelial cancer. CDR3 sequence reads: CASTREMFTEAFF. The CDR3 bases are TGTGCCAGCACAAGGGAGATGTTCACTGAAGCTTTCTTT.